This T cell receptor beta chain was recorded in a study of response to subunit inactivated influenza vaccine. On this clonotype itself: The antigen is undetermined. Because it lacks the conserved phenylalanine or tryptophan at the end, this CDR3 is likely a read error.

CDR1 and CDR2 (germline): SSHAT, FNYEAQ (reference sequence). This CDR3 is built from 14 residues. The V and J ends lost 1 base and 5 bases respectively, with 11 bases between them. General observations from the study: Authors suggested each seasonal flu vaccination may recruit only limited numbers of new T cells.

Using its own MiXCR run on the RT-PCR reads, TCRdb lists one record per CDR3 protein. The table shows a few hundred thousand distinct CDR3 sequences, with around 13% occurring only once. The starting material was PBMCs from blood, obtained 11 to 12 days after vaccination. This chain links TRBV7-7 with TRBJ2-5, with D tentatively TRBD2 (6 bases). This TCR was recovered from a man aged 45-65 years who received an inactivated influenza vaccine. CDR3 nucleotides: TGTGCCAGCAGCTTAGATGGGAGGTTGGAGACCCAGTACATC. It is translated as CASSLDGRLETQYI.